A selection of T cell receptor beta chains follows, all from one sample in a study of blood T cell repertoires in COVID-19. Assay used: immunoSEQ multiplex PCR; TCRdb lists only in-frame clones, some missing. This sample has about 120,000 clones, with 75% to 90% found just once. Source material: peripheral blood. Every receptor here comes from a man aged 70-80 years with active or convalescent COVID-19. CDR3s include the opening cysteine and the closing phenylalanine or tryptophan. Fields, in order: clone size, D gene, V gene, J gene, CDR3 protein, CDR3 DNA. A D gene is named only where the DNA matches it firmly. A clone size is listed for some rows: how often the clone was seen (once, few, many), or a class if it is expanded.

>few|.|TRBV6-5|TRBJ1-1
CASSYLLEAEAFF
TGTGCCAGCAGTTATCTCCTGGAGGCTGAAGCTTTCTTT
>.|.|TRBV29-1|TRBJ1-1
CSAPLRGDTEAFF
TGCAGCGCCCCACTTCGGGGGGACACTGAAGCTTTCTTT
>.|.|TRBV2|TRBJ2-5
CASSVGAEGTQYF
TGTGCCAGCAGCGTGGGCGCAGAGGGGACCCAGTACTTC
>.|TRBD2|TRBV11-2|TRBJ2-7
CASSFPSGSSYEQYF
TGTGCCAGCAGCTTCCCGAGCGGGAGTTCCTACGAGCAGTACTTC
>.|.|TRBV28|TRBJ2-3
CASRKGRKGTDTQYF
TGTGCCAGCAGAAAGGGGAGGAAGGGCACAGATACGCAGTATTTT
>.|.|TRBV7-2|TRBJ2-3
CASSLTGQHTDTQYF
TGTGCCAGCAGCTTAACAGGACAGCACACAGATACGCAGTATTTT
>.|TRBD2|TRBV10-3|TRBJ2-1
CAISQLLAGGPGEQFF
TGTGCCATCAGCCAGCTACTAGCGGGAGGGCCTGGTGAGCAGTTCTTC
>.|.|TRBV29-1|TRBJ1-4
CSVGRQHNEKLFF
TGCAGCGTTGGAAGACAGCATAATGAAAAACTGTTTTTT
>.|TRBD1|TRBV5-4|TRBJ2-5
CASSTRDRGLETQYF
TGTGCCAGCAGCACGCGGGACAGGGGTTTGGAGACCCAGTACTTC
>.|TRBD2|TRBV19|TRBJ2-3
CASSSRTSGKGTDTQYF
TGTGCCAGTAGTTCCCGGACTAGCGGGAAGGGCACAGATACGCAGTATTTT
>.|.|TRBV1|TRBJ1-1
CTSSQAPGQALDAFF
TGCACCAGCAGCCAAGCCCCCGGACAGGCCTTAGATGCTTTCTTT
>.|TRBD1|TRBV7-9|TRBJ2-5
CASSPGDRGTQETQYF
TGTGCCAGCAGCCCGGGGGACAGGGGAACTCAAGAGACCCAGTACTTC
>.|.|TRBV11-2|TRBJ2-3
CASSYYSTDTDTQYF
TGTGCCAGCAGCTACTACTCGACAGACACAGATACGCAGTATTTT
>.|.|TRBV19|TRBJ1-4
CASSMGGPSEKLFF
TGTGCCAGTAGTATGGGGGGGCCTAGTGAAAAACTGTTTTTT
>.|TRBD1|TRBV6-5|TRBJ2-5
CATHGTGTETQYF
TGTGCCACCCATGGGACAGGGACGGAGACCCAGTACTTC
>.|TRBD1|TRBV11-2|TRBJ2-1
CASSSLRQGTFLAHEQFF
TGTGCCAGCAGCTCCCTACGACAGGGGACTTTTTTAGCCCATGAGCAGTTCTTC
>.|.|TRBV18|TRBJ1-2
CASSPPAQTGHSNYGYTF
TGTGCCAGCTCACCACCGGCCCAAACAGGGCATTCGAACTATGGCTACACCTTC
>.|.|TRBV4-2|TRBJ2-7
CASSRGSYEQYF
TGTGCCAGCAGCAGAGGCTCCTACGAGCAGTACTTC
>.|.|TRBV2|TRBJ1-2
CASRSDGLAYGYTF
TGTGCCAGCAGGTCTGACGGGCTAGCATATGGCTACACCTTC
>few|TRBD2|TRBV7-2|TRBJ2-1
CASSPRGRVQFF
TGTGCCAGCAGCCCCCGCGGGAGGGTGCAGTTCTTC
>.|.|TRBV4-1|TRBJ2-6
CASSVLGANVLTF
TGCGCCAGCTCCGTTCTCGGGGCCAACGTCCTGACTTTC
>once|TRBD2|TRBV3-1/TRBV3-2|TRBJ2-1
CASSQGGGIRAEFF
TGTGCCAGCAGCCAAGGGGGGGGTATAAGAGCAGAATTCTTC
>.|.|TRBV7-9|TRBJ2-1
CASSSTRNEQFF
TGTGCCAGCAGCTCCACGAGGAATGAGCAGTTCTTC
>.|.|TRBV7-8|TRBJ2-3
CASSSYNPRTDTQYF
TGTGCCAGCAGCTCCTATAACCCGAGGACAGATACGCAGTATTTT
>.|TRBD2|TRBV12-3/TRBV12-4|TRBJ2-2
CAIPAGGTGELFF
TGTGCCATCCCCGCGGGAGGCACCGGGGAGCTGTTTTTT
>.|.|TRBV15|TRBJ2-2
CATSRLAESNTGELFF
TGTGCCACCAGCAGATTAGCGGAATCGAACACCGGGGAGCTGTTTTTT
>once|.|TRBV18|TRBJ2-7
CASSPDRSSSYEQYF
TGTGCCAGCTCGCCTGACAGATCAAGCTCCTACGAGCAGTACTTC
>.|.|TRBV5-1|TRBJ2-3
CASSLASNTDTQYF
TGCGCCAGCAGCTTGGCTAGTAACACAGATACGCAGTATTTT
>.|.|TRBV11-2|TRBJ1-4
CASSFLLTATNEKLFF
TGTGCCAGCAGCTTCCTCTTGACAGCAACTAATGAAAAACTGTTTTTT
>.|TRBD1|TRBV5-1|TRBJ2-2
CASSLDGRGHDTGELFF
TGCGCCAGCAGCTTGGATGGCAGGGGGCATGACACCGGGGAGCTGTTTTTT
>.|TRBD1|TRBV9|TRBJ1-6
CASSVGREQGAVGNSPLHF
TGTGCCAGCAGCGTAGGGCGGGAACAGGGGGCTGTTGGGAATTCACCCCTCCACTTT
>few|TRBD2|TRBV7-7|TRBJ2-1
CASSFGLAGQNEQFF
TGTGCTAGCAGCTTCGGACTAGCGGGGCAAAATGAGCAGTTCTTC
>.|TRBD1|TRBV7-2|TRBJ1-5
CASSFRTGDYQPQHF
TGTGCCAGCAGCTTTCGCACAGGGGACTATCAGCCCCAGCATTTT
>.|.|TRBV2|TRBJ2-7
CASSVGETYEQYF
TGTGCCAGCAGTGTGGGAGAGACCTACGAGCAGTACTTC
>.|TRBD2|TRBV7-2|TRBJ2-4
CASSLVVLGTRVFQYF
TGTGCCAGCAGCTTAGTCGTGCTGGGGACTAGGGTTTTTCAGTACTTC
>once|TRBD1|TRBV15|TRBJ2-6
CATSRKGQGSSGANVLTF
TGTGCCACCAGCAGAAAGGGACAGGGGAGCTCTGGGGCCAACGTCCTGACTTTC
>.|.|TRBV5-4|TRBJ2-3
CASSLLQSTDTQYF
TGTGCCAGCAGCTTGCTACAGAGCACAGATACGCAGTATTTT
>.|TRBD2|TRBV2|TRBJ2-1
CASTTSRNNEQFF
TGTGCCAGCACGACTAGCCGGAACAATGAGCAGTTCTTC
>once|.|TRBV4-1|TRBJ1-1
CASSQDWTTEAFF
TGCGCCAGCAGCCAAGATTGGACTACTGAAGCTTTCTTT
>.|.|TRBV27|TRBJ1-5
CASSLSTDSNQPQHF
TGTGCCAGCAGTTTATCGACAGATAGCAATCAGCCCCAGCATTTT
>.|.|TRBV7-8|TRBJ2-7
CASSLAHGTEYEQYF
TGTGCCAGCAGTTTAGCGCACGGGACTGAATACGAGCAGTACTTC
>.|TRBD2|TRBV6-2/TRBV6-3|TRBJ2-4
CASSYFLAGVGIQYF
TGTGCCAGCAGTTACTTCCTAGCGGGAGTGGGCATTCAGTACTTC
>.|TRBD1|TRBV30|TRBJ1-1
CAWSVSGTGSIRAFF
TGTGCCTGGAGTGTATCTGGGACAGGGTCTATTCGGGCTTTCTTT
>.|.|TRBV9|TRBJ2-7
CASSVSRDNYEQYF
TGTGCCAGCAGCGTAAGCCGGGACAACTACGAGCAGTACTTC
>.|TRBD1|TRBV5-1|TRBJ1-2
CASSPSRQGTGGYTF
TGCGCCAGCAGCCCTTCACGACAGGGAACAGGGGGCTACACCTTC
>.|.|TRBV20-1|TRBJ2-7
CSARLGSEQYF
TGCAGTGCTAGATTGGGCTCCGAGCAGTACTTC
>.|.|TRBV3-1/TRBV3-2|TRBJ1-2
CASSQGVTGPYGYTF
TGTGCCAGCAGCCAAGGTGTGACAGGCCCCTATGGCTACACCTTC
>.|TRBD1|TRBV5-1|TRBJ1-1
CASMGQPVPMNTEAFF
TGCGCCAGCATGGGACAGCCTGTTCCTATGAACACTGAAGCTTTCTTT
>.|.|TRBV5-5|TRBJ1-1
CASSLAPFGGAEAFF
TGTGCCAGCAGCTTGGCCCCGTTTGGCGGCGCTGAAGCTTTCTTT
>.|TRBD2|TRBV10-3|TRBJ2-1
CAISERSGRSYNEQFF
TGTGCCATCAGTGAGCGGAGCGGGAGATCCTACAATGAGCAGTTCTTC
>.|TRBD1|TRBV5-1|TRBJ2-3
CASSLGWTGESTDTQYF
TGCGCCAGCAGCTTGGGCTGGACAGGGGAAAGCACAGATACGCAGTATTTT
>.|TRBD1|TRBV10-3|TRBJ2-5
CAIGQGQETQYF
TGTGCCATCGGACAGGGTCAAGAGACCCAGTACTTC